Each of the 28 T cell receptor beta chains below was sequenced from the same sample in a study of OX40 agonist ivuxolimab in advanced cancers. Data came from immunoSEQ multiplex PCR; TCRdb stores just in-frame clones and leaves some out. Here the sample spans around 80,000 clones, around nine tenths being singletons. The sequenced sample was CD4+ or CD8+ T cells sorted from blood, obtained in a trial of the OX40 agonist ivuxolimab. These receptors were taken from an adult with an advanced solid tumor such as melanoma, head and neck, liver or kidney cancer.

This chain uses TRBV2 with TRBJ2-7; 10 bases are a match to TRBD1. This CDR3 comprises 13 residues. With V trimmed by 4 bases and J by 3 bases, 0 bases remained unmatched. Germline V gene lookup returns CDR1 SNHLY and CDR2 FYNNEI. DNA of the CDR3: TGTGCCAGCAGTGGGGACAGGGGCTACGAGCAGTACGTC. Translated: CASSGDRGYEQYV.

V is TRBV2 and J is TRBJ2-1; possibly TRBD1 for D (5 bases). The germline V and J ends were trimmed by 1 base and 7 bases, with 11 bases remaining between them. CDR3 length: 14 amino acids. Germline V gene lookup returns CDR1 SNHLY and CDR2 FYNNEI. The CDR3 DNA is TGTGCCAGCAGTGAAGTGGCAGGGCGAAATGAGCAGTTCTTC. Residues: CASSEVAGRNEQFF.

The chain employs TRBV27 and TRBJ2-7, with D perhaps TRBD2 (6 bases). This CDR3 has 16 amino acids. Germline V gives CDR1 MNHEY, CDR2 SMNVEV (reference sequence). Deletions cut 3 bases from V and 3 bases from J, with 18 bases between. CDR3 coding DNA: TGTGCCAGCAGTTTCTCACCCCCGACGGAGGGCTACGAGCAGTACTTC. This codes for CASSFSPPTEGYEQYF.

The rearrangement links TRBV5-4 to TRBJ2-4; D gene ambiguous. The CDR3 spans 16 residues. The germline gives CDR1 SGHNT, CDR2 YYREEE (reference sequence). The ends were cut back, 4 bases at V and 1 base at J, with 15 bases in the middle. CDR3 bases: TGTGCCAGCAGCCAGGACCGGTCCATGGCCAAAAACATTCAGTACTTC. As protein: CASSQDRSMAKNIQYF.

DNA of the CDR3: TGTGCCAGCAGCTGGCAGGGGGTCGAGCAGTACTTC. Its protein product is CASSWQGVEQYF. The chain has TRBV5-6 and TRBJ2-7; TRBD1 agrees at 7 bases. CDR1 SGHDT and CDR2 YYEEEE come from the germline V gene. V dropped 3 bases and J dropped 6; count of bases not matched to a gene: 3. The CDR3 length is 12 residues.

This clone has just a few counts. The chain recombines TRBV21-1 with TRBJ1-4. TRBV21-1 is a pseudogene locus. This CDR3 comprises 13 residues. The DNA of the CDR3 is TGTGCCAGCAGCATCGGGACGTCGCAAAAACTGTTTTTT. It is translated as CASSIGTSQKLFF.

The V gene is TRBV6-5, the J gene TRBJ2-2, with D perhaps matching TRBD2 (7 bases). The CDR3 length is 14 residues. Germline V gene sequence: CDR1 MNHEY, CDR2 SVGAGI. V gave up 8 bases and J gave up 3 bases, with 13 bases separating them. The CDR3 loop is CASGEGGDTGELFF. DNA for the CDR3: TGTGCCAGCGGAGAGGGGGGGGACACCGGGGAGCTGTTTTTT.

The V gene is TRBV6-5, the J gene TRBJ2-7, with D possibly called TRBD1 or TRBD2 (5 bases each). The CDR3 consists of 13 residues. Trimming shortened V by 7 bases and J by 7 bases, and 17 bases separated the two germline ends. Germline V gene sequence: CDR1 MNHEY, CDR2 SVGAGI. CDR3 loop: CASTQDSRGEQYV. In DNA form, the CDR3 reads TGTGCCAGCACTCAAGACAGTCGAGGGGAGCAGTACGTC.

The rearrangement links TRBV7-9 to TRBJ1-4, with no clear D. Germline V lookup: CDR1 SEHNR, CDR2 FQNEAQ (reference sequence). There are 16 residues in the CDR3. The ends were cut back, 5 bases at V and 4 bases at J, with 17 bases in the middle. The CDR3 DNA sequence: TGTGCCAGCAGCCAAGGGCTGGGTATAGGTAATGAAAAACTGTTTTTT. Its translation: CASSQGLGIGNEKLFF.

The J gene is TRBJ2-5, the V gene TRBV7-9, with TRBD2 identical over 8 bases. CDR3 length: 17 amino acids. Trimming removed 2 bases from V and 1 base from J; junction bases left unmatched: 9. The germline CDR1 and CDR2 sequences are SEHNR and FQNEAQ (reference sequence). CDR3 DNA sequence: TGTGCCAGCAGCTTATGGGGCGCGGGGGGCCCCCAAGAGACCCAGTACTTC. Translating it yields CASSLWGAGGPQETQYF.

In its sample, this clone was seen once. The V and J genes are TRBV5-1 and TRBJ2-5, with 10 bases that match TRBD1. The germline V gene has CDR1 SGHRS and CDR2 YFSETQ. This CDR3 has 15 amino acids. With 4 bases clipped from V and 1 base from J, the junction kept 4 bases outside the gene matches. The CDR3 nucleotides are TGCGCCAGCAGCCCCCGGGACAGGGGCCAAGAGACCCAGTACTTC. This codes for CASSPRDRGQETQYF.

This CDR3 reads CASSQVGGGSYNEQFF. For the CDR3, the DNA is TGCGCCAGCAGCCAAGTCGGCGGGGGCTCCTACAATGAGCAGTTCTTC. The chain links TRBV4-3 to TRBJ2-1, with 7 bases identical to TRBD2. Germline V gene sequence: CDR1 LGHNA, CDR2 YSLEER. The CDR3 covers 16 residues. V trimming: 1 base; J trimming: 0 bases; junction bases outside the gene matches: 3.

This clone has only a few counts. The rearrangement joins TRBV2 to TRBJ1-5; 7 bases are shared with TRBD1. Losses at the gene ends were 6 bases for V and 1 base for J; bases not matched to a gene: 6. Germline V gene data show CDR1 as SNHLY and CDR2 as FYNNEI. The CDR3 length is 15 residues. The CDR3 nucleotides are TGTGCCAGCAGCGTACAGGGGACGAGCAATCAGCCCCAGCATTTT. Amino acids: CASSVQGTSNQPQHF.

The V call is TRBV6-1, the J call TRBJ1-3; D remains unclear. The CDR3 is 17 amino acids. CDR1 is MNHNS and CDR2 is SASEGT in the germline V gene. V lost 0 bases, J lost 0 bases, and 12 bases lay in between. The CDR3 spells CASSEAWAPASGNTIYF. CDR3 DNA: TGTGCCAGCAGTGAAGCTTGGGCGCCAGCCTCTGGAAACACCATATATTTT.

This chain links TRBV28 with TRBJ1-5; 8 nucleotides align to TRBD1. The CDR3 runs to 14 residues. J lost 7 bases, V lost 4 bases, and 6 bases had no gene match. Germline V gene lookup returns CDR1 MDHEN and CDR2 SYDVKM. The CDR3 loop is CASSSTGERQPQHF. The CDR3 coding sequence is TGTGCCAGCAGTTCGACAGGGGAGCGACAGCCCCAGCATTTT.

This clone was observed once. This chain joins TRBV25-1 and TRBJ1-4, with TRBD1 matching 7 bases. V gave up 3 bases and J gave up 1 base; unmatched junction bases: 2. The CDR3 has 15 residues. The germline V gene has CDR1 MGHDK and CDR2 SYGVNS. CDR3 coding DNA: TGTGCCAGCAGTGAGGCAGGGGGAACTAATGAAAAACTGTTTTTT. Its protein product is CASSEAGGTNEKLFF.

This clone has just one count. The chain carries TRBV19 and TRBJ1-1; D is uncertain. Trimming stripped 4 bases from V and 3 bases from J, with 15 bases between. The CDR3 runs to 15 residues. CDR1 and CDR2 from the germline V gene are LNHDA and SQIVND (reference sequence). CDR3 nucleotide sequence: TGTGCCAGTAGTACACCGGGCCAATATCACACTGAAGCTTTCTTT. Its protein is CASSTPGQYHTEAFF.

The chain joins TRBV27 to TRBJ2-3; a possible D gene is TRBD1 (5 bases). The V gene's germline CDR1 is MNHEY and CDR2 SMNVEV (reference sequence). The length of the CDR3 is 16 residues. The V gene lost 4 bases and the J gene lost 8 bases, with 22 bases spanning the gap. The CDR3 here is CASSSRGLGREGTQYF. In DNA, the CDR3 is TGTGCCAGCAGTTCTAGGGGCCTGGGTCGCGAAGGTACGCAGTATTTT.

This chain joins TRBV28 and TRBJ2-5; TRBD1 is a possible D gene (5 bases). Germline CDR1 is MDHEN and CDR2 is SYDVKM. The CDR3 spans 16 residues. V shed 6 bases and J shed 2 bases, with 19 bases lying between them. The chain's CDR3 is CASRPGRKGNQETQYF. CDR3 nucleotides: TGTGCCAGCAGGCCAGGGCGTAAGGGGAATCAAGAGACCCAGTACTTC.

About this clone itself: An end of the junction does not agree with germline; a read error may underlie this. CDR3 DNA: TGTGTCAGTACAGGGGCAACTGAAGCTTTCTTT. It specifies CVSTGATEAFF. The rearrangement links TRBV19 to TRBJ1-1, with 7 bases matching TRBD1. The CDR3 runs to 11 residues. The germline CDR1 and CDR2 sequences are LNHDA and SQIVND (reference sequence).

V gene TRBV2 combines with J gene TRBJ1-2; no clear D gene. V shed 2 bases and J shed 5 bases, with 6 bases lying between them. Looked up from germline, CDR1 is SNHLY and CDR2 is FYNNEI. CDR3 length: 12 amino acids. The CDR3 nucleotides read TGTGCCAGCAGTGAAAATGGGTATGGCTACACCTTC. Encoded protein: CASSENGYGYTF.

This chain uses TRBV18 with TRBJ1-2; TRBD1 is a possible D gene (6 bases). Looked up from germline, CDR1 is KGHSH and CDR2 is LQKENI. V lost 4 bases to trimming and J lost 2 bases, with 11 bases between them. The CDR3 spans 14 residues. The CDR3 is CASSLEGGNYGYTF. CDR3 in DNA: TGTGCCAGCTCACTAGAGGGGGGAAACTATGGCTACACCTTC.

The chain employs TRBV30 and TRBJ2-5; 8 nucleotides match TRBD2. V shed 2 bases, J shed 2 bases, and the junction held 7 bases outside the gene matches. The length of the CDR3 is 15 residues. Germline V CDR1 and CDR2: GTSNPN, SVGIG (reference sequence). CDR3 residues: CAWSRGGGSQETQYF. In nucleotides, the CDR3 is TGTGCCTGGAGTCGGGGCGGGGGGTCGCAAGAGACCCAGTACTTC. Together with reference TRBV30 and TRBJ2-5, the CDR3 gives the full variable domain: SQTIHQWPATLVQPVGSPLSLECTVEGTSNPNLYWYRQAAGRGLQLLFYSVGIGQISSEVPQNLSASRPQDRQFILSSKKLLLSDSGFYLCAWSRGGGSQETQYFGPGTRLLVL.

The CDR3 sequence: CSVEIGTGLDQPQHF. DNA of the CDR3: TGCAGCGTTGAAATTGGGACAGGGTTGGATCAGCCCCAGCATTTT. This chain connects TRBV29-1 to TRBJ1-5; 9 positions agree with TRBD1. J was trimmed by 5 bases and V by 2 bases; bases with no gene match: 7. The CDR3 spans 15 residues. Germline CDR1 reads SQVTM; CDR2 reads ANQGSEA.

CDR3 sequence (DNA): TGTGTCAGTGGAGGGGGCCTCCAAGAGACCCAGTACTTC. As protein: CVSGGGLQETQYF. The chain joins TRBV28 to TRBJ2-5; tentatively, D is TRBD1 (7 bases). The germline gives CDR1 MDHEN, CDR2 SYDVKM. The CDR3 is made up of 13 amino acids.

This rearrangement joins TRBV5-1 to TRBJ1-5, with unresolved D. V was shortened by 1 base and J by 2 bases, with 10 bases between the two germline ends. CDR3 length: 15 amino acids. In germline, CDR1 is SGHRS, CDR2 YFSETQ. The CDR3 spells CASSLTPSGNQPQHF. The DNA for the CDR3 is TGCGCCAGCAGCTTGACTCCCTCGGGCAATCAGCCCCAGCATTTT.

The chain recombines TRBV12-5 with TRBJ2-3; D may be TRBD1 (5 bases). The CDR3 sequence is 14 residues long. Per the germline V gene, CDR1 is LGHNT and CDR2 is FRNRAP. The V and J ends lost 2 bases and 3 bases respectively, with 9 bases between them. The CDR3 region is CASGLLSGTDTQYF. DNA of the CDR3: TGTGCTAGTGGTTTGCTCTCAGGGACAGATACGCAGTATTTT. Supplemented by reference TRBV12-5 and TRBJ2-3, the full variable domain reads DARVTQTPRHKVTEMGQEVTMRCQPILGHNTVFWYRQTMMQGLELLAYFRNRAPLDDSGMPKDRFSAEMPDATLATLKIQPSEPRDSAVYFCASGLLSGTDTQYFGPGTRLTVL.

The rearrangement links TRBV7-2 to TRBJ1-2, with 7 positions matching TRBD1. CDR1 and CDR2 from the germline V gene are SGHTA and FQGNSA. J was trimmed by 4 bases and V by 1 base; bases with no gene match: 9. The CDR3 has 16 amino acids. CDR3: CASSLGVGRGVYGYTF. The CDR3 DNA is TGTGCCAGCAGCTTAGGGGTTGGCAGGGGGGTCTATGGCTACACCTTC.